Presented here are 12 T cell receptor beta chains from one specimen sequenced in a study of long-term antiretroviral therapy in people with HIV. Survey level was the resolution at which the v3.0 immunoSEQ assay ran. The repertoire was sequenced with immunoSEQ multiplex PCR; TCRdb's copy has only in-frame clones and lacks some. The table shows tens of thousands of clones, with roughly 80% occurring only once. The sequences come from unsorted PBMCs, collected 2 years after starting antiretroviral therapy. These TCRs come from a woman aged 45 to 65 with HIV.

The rearrangement uses TRBV11-2 and TRBJ2-7; 11 nucleotides agree with TRBD2. CDR3 length: 14 amino acids. Germline V lookup: CDR1 SGHAT, CDR2 FQNNGV. V gave up 6 bases and J gave up 0 bases; unmatched junction bases: 1. As DNA, the CDR3 is TGTGCCAGCAGGGGGACTAGCGGCTCCTACGAGCAGTACTTC. Translated: CASRGTSGSYEQYF.

This clone was seen a few times. The chain recombines TRBV28 with TRBJ1-6; a possible D gene is TRBD1 (5 bases). CDR3 length: 13 residues. Germline lookup yields CDR1 MDHEN and CDR2 SYDVKM. Between the trimmed V and J ends, which lost 7 bases and 8 bases, there was a span of 12 bases. As DNA, the CDR3 is TGTGCCAGCACCCATCGGGGGGATTCACCCCTCCACTTT. Protein: CASTHRGDSPLHF.

The chain has TRBV6-1 and TRBJ2-7; TRBD2 agrees at 9 bases. The CDR3 sequence is 15 residues long. The V segment lost 6 bases and the J segment 0 bases; nucleotides outside the gene matches: 6. Germline V gene lookup returns CDR1 MNHNS and CDR2 SASEGT. Here the CDR3 DNA reads TGTGCCAGCAGGCCCGGACTAGCGAGCTCCTACGAGCAGTACTTC. Protein: CASRPGLASSYEQYF.

The CDR3 sequence is CASRATGYATEAFF. The CDR3 nucleotides read TGTGCCAGCAGGGCCACGGGTTATGCCACTGAAGCTTTCTTT. The chain joins TRBV2 to TRBJ1-1; D is uncertain. Trimming took off 6 bases at V and 4 bases at J, with 15 bases between the two ends. Germline V gene data show CDR1 as SNHLY and CDR2 as FYNNEI. The CDR3 spans 14 residues.

This clone has a single count. The chain links TRBV28 to TRBJ1-5; 7 bases map to TRBD1. V was clipped by 5 bases and J by 11 bases; unmatched bases: 18. CDR1 is MDHEN and CDR2 is SYDVKM in the germline V gene. This CDR3 comprises 16 residues. As DNA, the CDR3 is TGTGCCAGCAGTCCCCGGACAGGAGGGGCCAGAGGGGCCCAGCATTTT. Protein: CASSPRTGGARGAQHF.

This clone has a handful of counts. The V call is TRBV7-9, the J call TRBJ1-5; tentatively, D is TRBD1 (6 bases). V was trimmed by 3 bases and J by 3 bases, leaving 12 bases between them. Germline loops: CDR1 SEHNR, CDR2 FQNEAQ (reference sequence). This CDR3 spans 15 amino acids. CDR3 nucleotide sequence: TGTGCCAGCAGCTTCATAGGGGGTGACAATCAGCCCCAGCATTTT. Translation gives CASSFIGGDNQPQHF.

This clone appeared a single time. V gene TRBV27 combines with J gene TRBJ1-1; no clear D. Germline CDR1 reads MNHEY; CDR2 reads SMNVEV (reference sequence). The V and J ends lost 3 bases and 5 bases respectively, with 16 bases between them. The CDR3 has 15 residues. The CDR3 spells CASSLIVGGSTEAFF. CDR3 DNA sequence: TGTGCCAGCAGTTTGATTGTGGGAGGGAGTACTGAAGCTTTCTTT.

The chain uses TRBV7-9 and TRBJ1-1; the D is unclear. CDR3 length: 15 residues. V lost 1 base and J 1 base, leaving 10 bases between the germline ends. CDR1 is SEHNR, CDR2 FQNEAQ, per germline (reference sequence). CDR3 region: CASSLGRQKNTEAFF. The CDR3 coding sequence is TGTGCCAGCAGCTTAGGGCGTCAGAAGAACACTGAAGCTTTCTTT.

The chain carries TRBV2 and TRBJ1-1; TRBD1 matches 7 bases. CDR3 size: 13 residues. Trimming removed 6 bases from V and 2 bases from J; junction bases left unmatched: 3. Germline V gene data show CDR1 as SNHLY and CDR2 as FYNNEI. The CDR3 loop reads CASRQGINTEAFF. DNA for the CDR3: TGTGCCAGCAGACAGGGGATAAACACTGAAGCTTTCTTT.

The chain links TRBV18 to TRBJ1-2; D not certain. The germline V gene encodes CDR1 KGHSH and CDR2 LQKENI. The CDR3 loop spans 14 amino acids. Trimming shortened V by 5 bases and J by 8 bases, and 18 bases separated the two germline ends. CDR3 sequence reads: CASSTNNAPWGYTF. Here the CDR3 DNA reads TGTGCCAGCTCAACAAACAATGCTCCCTGGGGCTACACCTTC.

This chain connects TRBV4-1 to TRBJ1-1; no firm D call. The CDR3 contains 11 residues. Between the trimmed V and J ends, which lost 7 bases and 12 bases, there was a span of 15 bases. The germline CDR1 and CDR2 sequences are MGHRA and YSYEKL. The CDR3 protein is CASMNELETFF. In nucleotides, the CDR3 is TGCGCCAGCATGAATGAGCTCGAGACTTTCTTT.

The chain employs TRBV5-1 and TRBJ1-4; 9 bases agree with TRBD1. The germline V gene has CDR1 SGHRS and CDR2 YFSETQ. V lost 0 bases, J lost 4 bases, and 7 bases stayed unmatched. The CDR3 loop spans 17 amino acids. CDR3 region: CASSLGRAGQGNEKLFF. The CDR3 DNA reads TGCGCCAGCAGCTTGGGGCGAGCGGGACAGGGTAATGAAAAACTGTTTTTT. Using reference TRBV5-1 and TRBJ1-4 for the parts outside the CDR3, the full variable domain is KAGVTQTPRYLIKTRGQQVTLSCSPISGHRSVSWYQQTPGQGLQFLFEYFSETQRNKGNFPGRFSGRQFSNSRSEMNVSTLELGDSALYLCASSLGRAGQGNEKLFFGSGTQLSVL.